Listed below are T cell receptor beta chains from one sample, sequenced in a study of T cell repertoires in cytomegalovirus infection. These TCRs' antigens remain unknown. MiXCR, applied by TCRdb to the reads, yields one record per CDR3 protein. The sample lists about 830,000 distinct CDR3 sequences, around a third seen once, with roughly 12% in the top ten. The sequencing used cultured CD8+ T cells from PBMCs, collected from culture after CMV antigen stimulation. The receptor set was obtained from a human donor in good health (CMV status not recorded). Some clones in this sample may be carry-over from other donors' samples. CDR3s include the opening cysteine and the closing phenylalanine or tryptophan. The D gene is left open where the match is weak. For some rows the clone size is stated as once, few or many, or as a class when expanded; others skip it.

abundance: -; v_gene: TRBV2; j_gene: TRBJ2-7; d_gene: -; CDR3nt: TGTGCCAGCAAGGTTGGCGCTTCCTACGAGCAGTACTTC; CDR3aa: CASKVGASYEQYF
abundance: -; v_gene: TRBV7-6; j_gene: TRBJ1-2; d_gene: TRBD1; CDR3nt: TGTGCCAACAGCCCCTTCGACAGGGATGGCTACACCTTC; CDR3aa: CANSPFDRDGYTF
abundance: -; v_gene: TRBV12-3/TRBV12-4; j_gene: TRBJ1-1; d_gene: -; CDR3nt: TGTGCCAGCAGCGATCTGGGTTTGAGCGATGCTTTCTTT; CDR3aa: CASSDLGLSDAFF
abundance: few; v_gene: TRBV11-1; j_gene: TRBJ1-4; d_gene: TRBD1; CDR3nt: TGTGCCAGCAGCTCAACCGGGACAGCGAATGAAAAACTGTTTTTT; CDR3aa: CASSSTGTANEKLFF
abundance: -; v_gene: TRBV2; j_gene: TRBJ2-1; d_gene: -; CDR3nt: TGTGCCAGCAGTGAAGAACCTCCGAGGGTCTACAATGAGCAGTTCTTC; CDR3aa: CASSEEPPRVYNEQFF
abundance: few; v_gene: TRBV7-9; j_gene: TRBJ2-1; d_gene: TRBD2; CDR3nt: TGTGCCAGCAGCGCCCCCCAGGTGCTAGCGGGGGGTTATCAGAAGTCCTACAATGAGCAGTTCTTC; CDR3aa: CASSAPQVLAGGYQKSYNEQFF
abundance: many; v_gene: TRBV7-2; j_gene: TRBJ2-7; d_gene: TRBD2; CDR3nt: TGTGCCAGCAGCTCATACGGACTAGCGGGGCCCTACGAGCAGTACTTC; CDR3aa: CASSSYGLAGPYEQYF
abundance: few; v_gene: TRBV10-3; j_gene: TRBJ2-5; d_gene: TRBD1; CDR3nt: TGTGCCATCAGTGAGTCGGACAGGGGCGAGGAGACCCAGTACTTC; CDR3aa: CAISESDRGEETQYF
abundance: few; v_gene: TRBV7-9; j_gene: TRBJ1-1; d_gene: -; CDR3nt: TGTGCCAGCAGGTCACCCGGGCGGCAGAGGGACACTGAAGCTTTCTTT; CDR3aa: CASRSPGRQRDTEAFF
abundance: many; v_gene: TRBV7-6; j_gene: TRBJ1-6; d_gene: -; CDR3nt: TGTGCCAGCAGCTTAGGCAGGAGCTCCTATAATTCACCCCTCCACTTT; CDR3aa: CASSLGRSSYNSPLHF
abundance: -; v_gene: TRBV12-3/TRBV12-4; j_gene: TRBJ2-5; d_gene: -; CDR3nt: TGTGCCAGCAGTCGCTCGACCCCGGAGACCCAGTACTTC; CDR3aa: CASSRSTPETQYF
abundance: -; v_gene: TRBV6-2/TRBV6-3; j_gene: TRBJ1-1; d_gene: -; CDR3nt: TGTGCCAGCAGTTACAATCCTAATGGGGGACGGACTGAAGCTTTCTTT; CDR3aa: CASSYNPNGGRTEAFF
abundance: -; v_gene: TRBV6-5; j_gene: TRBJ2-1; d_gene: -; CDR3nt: TGTGCCAGCAGTTACTCCCTGGCGGTAAATAGTGATGAGCAGTTCTTC; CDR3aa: CASSYSLAVNSDEQFF
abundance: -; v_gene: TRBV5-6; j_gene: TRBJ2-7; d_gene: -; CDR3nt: TGTGCCAGCAGCTTCCCGAACTCCTACGAGCAGTACTTC; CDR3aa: CASSFPNSYEQYF
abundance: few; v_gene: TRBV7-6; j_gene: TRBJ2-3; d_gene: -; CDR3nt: TGTGCCAGCAGCTTGGGGCCTGAGGATACGCAGTATTTT; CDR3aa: CASSLGPEDTQYF
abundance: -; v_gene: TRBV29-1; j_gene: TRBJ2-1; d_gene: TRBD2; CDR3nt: TGCAGCGTTGAAGATCTTGTGACTAGCGGGGACTGGCATGAGCAGTTCTTC; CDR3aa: CSVEDLVTSGDWHEQFF
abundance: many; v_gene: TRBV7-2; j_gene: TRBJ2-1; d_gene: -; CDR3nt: TGTGCCAGCAGCTTAGTGGGACGTAACTCCTACAATGAGCAGTTCTTC; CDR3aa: CASSLVGRNSYNEQFF
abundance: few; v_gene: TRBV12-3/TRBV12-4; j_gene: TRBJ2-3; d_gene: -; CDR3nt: TGTGCCAGCAGTTTATGGGGTACAGCGACAGATACGCAGTATTTT; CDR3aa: CASSLWGTATDTQYF
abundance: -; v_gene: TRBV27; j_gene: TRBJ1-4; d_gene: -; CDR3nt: TGTGCCAGCAGTTTATCTTGGCAGGCAAATGAAAAACTGTTTTTT; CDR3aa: CASSLSWQANEKLFF
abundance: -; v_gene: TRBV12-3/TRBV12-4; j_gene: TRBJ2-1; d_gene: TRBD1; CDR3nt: TGTGCCAGCAGTTGGGGACAGGGGGCGCTTAATGAGCAGTTCTTC; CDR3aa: CASSWGQGALNEQFF
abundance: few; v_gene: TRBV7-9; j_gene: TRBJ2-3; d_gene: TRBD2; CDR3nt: TGTGCCAGCAGTAATGTGGGGGGGAGCACAGATACGCAGTATTTT; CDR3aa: CASSNVGGSTDTQYF
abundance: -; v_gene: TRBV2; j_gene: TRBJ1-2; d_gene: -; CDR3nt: TGTGCCAGCAGTTACAGGGAAGGGGCCGCCTATGGCTACACCTTC; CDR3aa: CASSYREGAAYGYTF
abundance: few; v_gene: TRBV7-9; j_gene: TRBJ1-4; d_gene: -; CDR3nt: TGTGCCAGCAGCTTAGGTACAGGAACAACTAATGAAAAACTGTTTTTT; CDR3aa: CASSLGTGTTNEKLFF
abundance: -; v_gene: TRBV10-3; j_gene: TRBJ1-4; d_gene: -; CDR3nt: TGTGCCATCAGTGAGTTTGGGGCCCCCGAGAGGACTAATGAAAAACTGTTTTTT; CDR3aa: CAISEFGAPERTNEKLFF
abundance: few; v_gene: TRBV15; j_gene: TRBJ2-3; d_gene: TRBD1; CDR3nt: TGTGCCACCAGCAGTTCCGGACAGGGAGATACGCAGTATTTT; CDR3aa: CATSSSGQGDTQYF
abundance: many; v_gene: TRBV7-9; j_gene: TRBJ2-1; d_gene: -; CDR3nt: TGTGCCAGCAGCTTGGTCCTCAATGAGCAGTTCTTC; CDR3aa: CASSLVLNEQFF
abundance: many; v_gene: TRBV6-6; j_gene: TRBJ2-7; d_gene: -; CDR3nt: TGTGCCAGCAGTTACCATTTAATCCATTCACAGGGTAACGAGCAGTACTTC; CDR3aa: CASSYHLIHSQGNEQYF
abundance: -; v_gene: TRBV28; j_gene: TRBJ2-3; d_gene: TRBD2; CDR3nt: TGTGCCAACAGTTTATATATGGGGATATGGGATAGCGGGGGGGCCACAGATACGCAGTATTTT; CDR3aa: CANSLYMGIWDSGGATDTQYF
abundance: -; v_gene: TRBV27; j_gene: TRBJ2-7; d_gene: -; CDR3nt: TGTGCCAGCAGTCACCAGGCAGCCTACGAGCAGTACTTC; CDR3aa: CASSHQAAYEQYF
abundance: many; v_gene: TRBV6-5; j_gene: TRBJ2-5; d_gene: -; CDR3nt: TGTGCCAGCAGTTACTCAGGGGCGCAGGAGACCCAGTACTTC; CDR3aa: CASSYSGAQETQYF
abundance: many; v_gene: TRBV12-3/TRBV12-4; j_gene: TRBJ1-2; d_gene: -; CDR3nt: TGTGCCAGCAGTTTTAATCCCGTTTTCTATGGCTACACCTTC; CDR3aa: CASSFNPVFYGYTF
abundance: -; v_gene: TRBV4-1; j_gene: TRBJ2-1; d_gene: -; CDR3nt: TGCGCCAGCAGCCAGCCCCGCCGGGCTAGCGAGGATGAGCAGTTCTTC; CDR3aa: CASSQPRRASEDEQFF
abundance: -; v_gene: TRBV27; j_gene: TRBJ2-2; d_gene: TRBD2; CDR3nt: TGTGCCAGCAACCTCGGGGGGTCCGGGGAGCTGTTTTTT; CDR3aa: CASNLGGSGELFF
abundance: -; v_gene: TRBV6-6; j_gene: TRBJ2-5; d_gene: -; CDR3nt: TGTGCCAGCAGTACTCAGGGGAACGTGCCTCAAGAGACCCAGTACTTC; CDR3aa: CASSTQGNVPQETQYF
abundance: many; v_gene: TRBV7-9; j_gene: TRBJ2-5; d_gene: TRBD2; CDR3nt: TGTGCCAGCAGCTCACCCCGACTAGCGGGGACCCAAGAGACCCAGTACTTC; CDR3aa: CASSSPRLAGTQETQYF
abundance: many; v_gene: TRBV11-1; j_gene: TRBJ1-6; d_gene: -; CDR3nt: TGTGCCAGCAGATTAAATCCGGGACCGAACCTCTATAATTCACCCCTCCACTTT; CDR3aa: CASRLNPGPNLYNSPLHF
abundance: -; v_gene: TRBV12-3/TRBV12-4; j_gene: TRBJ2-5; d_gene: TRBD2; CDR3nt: TGTGCCAGCAGTTTCGCCGGAGGGTTACTAGCGGACGAGAAGACCCAGTACTTC; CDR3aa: CASSFAGGLLADEKTQYF
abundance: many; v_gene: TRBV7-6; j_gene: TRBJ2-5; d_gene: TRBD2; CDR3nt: TGTGCCAGCAGCTTCGGCGGGGGGTACCAAGAGACCCAGTACTTC; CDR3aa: CASSFGGGYQETQYF
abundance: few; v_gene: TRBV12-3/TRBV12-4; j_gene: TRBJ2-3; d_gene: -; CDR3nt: TGTGCCAGCAGCCCTATTCGCGACACCGCTAGCACAGATACGCAGTATTTT; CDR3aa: CASSPIRDTASTDTQYF